These 27 T cell receptor beta chains were sequenced from one sample in a study of Graves' ophthalmopathy and Graves' hyperthyroidism. Amplification of the TCR beta CDR3 regions used RNA transcripts (as template). HTBI primers served in a first-round RT-PCR, which a second-round multiplex PCR followed. TCRdb itself ran the multiplex PCR reads through MiXCR, one entry per CDR3 protein. Of about 740,000 distinct CDR3 sequences listed, around 40% are singletons. Specimen: peripheral blood. These receptors came from an adult man with Graves' ophthalmopathy.

The chain carries TRBV11-2 and TRBJ1-1; D not certain. In germline, CDR1 is SGHAT, CDR2 FQNNGV. V gave up 4 bases and J gave up 1 base, with 13 bases separating them. CDR3 length: 15 residues. The CDR3 DNA sequence: TGTGCCAGCAGCTACGGCGTCGTTTCGAACACTGAAGCTTTCTTT. As protein: CASSYGVVSNTEAFF.

The gene calls are TRBV29-1 and TRBJ1-1; no clear D. Germline-derived CDR1 and CDR2 are SQVTM and ANQGSEA. The CDR3 loop spans 15 amino acids. The CDR3 reads CASSQGYTPNTEAFF. In DNA, the CDR3 is TGCGCCAGCAGCCAAGGGTACACGCCGAACACTGAAGCTTTCTTT.

Of note for this clonotype: One end of the junction fails to match germline, which may point to a read error. V is TRBV7-9 and J is TRBJ2-5, with 8 bases lining up with TRBD1. Per the germline V gene, CDR1 is SEHNR and CDR2 is FQNEAQ (reference sequence). The CDR3 extends over 9 amino acids. The CDR3 bases are TGTGCCAGCAGCTTTGGACAGGGCTTC. Translation: CASSFGQGF.

This chain uses TRBV24-1 with TRBJ1-5, with TRBD1 as a possible D gene (5 bases). V was trimmed by 11 bases and J by 2 bases, leaving 18 bases between them. Per germline, CDR1 KGHDR and CDR2 SFDVKD. This CDR3 comprises 15 residues. CDR3 sequence (DNA): TGTGCCAGCAGCCCTGACCGACAGCGCAATCAGCCCCAGCATTTT. Protein sequence: CASSPDRQRNQPQHF.

This clonotype appeared a few times. The chain employs TRBV24-1 and TRBJ2-7, with TRBD1 matching 7 bases. In germline, CDR1 is KGHDR, CDR2 SFDVKD. V dropped 7 bases and J dropped 0; count of bases not matched to a gene: 11. The CDR3 contains 16 residues. In DNA form, the CDR3 reads TGTGCCACCAGCGCTACCGGGACAGACAACTCCTACGAGCAGTACTTC. Protein: CATSATGTDNSYEQYF.

This clonotype was observed a single time. The gene calls are TRBV28 and TRBJ2-5; 9 nucleotides match TRBD1. V was pared by 6 bases and J by 4 bases, with 6 bases of the junction left unmatched. The CDR3 spans 14 residues. CDR1 is MDHEN, CDR2 SYDVKM, per germline. The CDR3 reads CASRPGQGLETQYF. Written as DNA, the CDR3 is TGTGCCAGCAGGCCGGGACAGGGATTAGAGACCCAGTACTTC.

The chain combines TRBV7-2 with TRBJ1-1, with a possible D match to TRBD1 (5 bases). The germline V and J ends were trimmed by 5 bases and 2 bases, with 15 bases remaining between them. Per the germline V gene, CDR1 is SGHTA and CDR2 is FQGNSA. The CDR3 extends over 15 amino acids. In nucleotides, the CDR3 is TGTGCCAGCAGCCCCCAGGGAGATCGAAACACTGAAGCTTTCTTT. Its protein is CASSPQGDRNTEAFF.

The genes are TRBV25-1 and TRBJ2-5; 9 nucleotides match TRBD1. The germline V gene encodes CDR1 MGHDK and CDR2 SYGVNS. This CDR3 is 15 amino acids long. The trim removed 6 bases at V and 5 bases at J, leaving 10 bases unmatched. In nucleotides, the CDR3 is TGTGCCAGCAGCCAATCGACAGGGGGAAGGGAGACCCAGTACTTC. This encodes CASSQSTGGRETQYF.

The rearrangement joins TRBV24-1 to TRBJ1-5, with 7 bases matching TRBD1. The CDR3 spans 14 residues. Germline lookup yields CDR1 KGHDR and CDR2 SFDVKD. This chain's CDR3 is CARAGTANNQPQHF. In DNA form, the CDR3 reads TGTGCTAGAGCTGGGACAGCTAACAATCAGCCCCAGCATTTT.

This clonotype occurred a few times. The DNA for the CDR3 is TGTGCCAGCAGCTCTGAAGGGGATCACGAGCAGTACTTC. Protein product: CASSSEGDHEQYF. J is TRBJ2-7 and V is TRBV7-9, with D maybe TRBD1 (5 bases). This CDR3 is 13 amino acids long. Looked up from germline, CDR1 is SEHNR and CDR2 is FQNEAQ (reference sequence). The V end lost 4 bases, the J end lost 5 bases, and 12 bases lay between the germline ends. Full variable domain (remainder filled in from reference TRBV7-9 and TRBJ2-7): DTGVSQNPRHKITKRGQNVTFRCDPISEHNRLYWYRQTLGQGPEFLTYFQNEAQLEKSRLLSDRFSAERPKGSFSTLEIQRTEQGDSAMYLCASSSEGDHEQYFGPGTRLTVT.

The chain combines TRBV25-1 with TRBJ2-2, with D hard to call. The CDR3 length is 15 residues. CDR1 and CDR2 (germline): MGHDK, SYGVNS. V was trimmed by 6 bases and J by 2 bases, leaving 13 bases between them. In nucleotides, the CDR3 is TGTGCCAGCAGCTTAGTGGTTTCTAACACCGGGGAGCTGTTTTTT. It is translated as CASSLVVSNTGELFF.

As for this clonotype: A read error may explain this, as a much larger clone is one base away. The chain links TRBV10-3 to TRBJ2-7; tentatively, D is TRBD2 (6 bases). CDR1 ENHRY and CDR2 SYGVKD come from the germline V gene. This CDR3 spans 15 amino acids. V lost 6 bases and J 0 bases, leaving 15 bases between the germline ends. Written as DNA, the CDR3 is TGTGCCATCAGAGGCGGGGCGTCGACCTCCTACGAGCAGTACTTC. Its translation is CAIRGGASTSYEQYF.

The chain employs TRBV2 and TRBJ1-5; no definite D call. Germline CDR1 is SNHLY and CDR2 is FYNNEI. V gave up 6 bases and J gave up 11 bases, with 17 bases separating them. The CDR3 is made up of 13 amino acids. The CDR3 DNA sequence: TGTGCCAGCAGAGGACTAGTGGCGGAGACCCAGCATTTT. It is translated as CASRGLVAETQHF.

On this clonotype itself: Mismatch with germline at one junction end may stem from a read error. The chain joins TRBV7-6 to TRBJ1-1, with TRBD1 matching 8 bases. This CDR3 has 14 residues. Germline CDR1 SGHVS, CDR2 FNYEAQ. The CDR3 nucleotides read TGTACCAGTAGTTCCAGGGGGCTTGACACTGAAGCTTTCTTT. Protein: CTSSSRGLDTEAFF.

This clonotype appeared many times. The chain couples TRBV29-1 to TRBJ2-7, with D perhaps being TRBD1 or TRBD2 (5 bases each). Germline values: CDR1 SQVTM, CDR2 ANQGSEA. The CDR3 spans 12 residues. The V gene lost 4 bases and the J gene lost 2 bases, with 9 bases spanning the gap. The CDR3 sequence: CSVAGTTYEQYF. Written as DNA, the CDR3 is TGCAGCGTTGCCGGGACCACCTACGAGCAGTACTTC.

This clonotype came up a few times. At one end, the junction sequence differs from germline, possibly due to a read error. The J gene is TRBJ2-2, the V gene TRBV25-1; D gene ambiguous. Germline-derived CDR1 and CDR2 are MGHDK and SYGVNS. The length of the CDR3 is 13 residues. CDR3 sequence reads: CASSQINAGELFF. The CDR3 DNA reads TGCGCCAGCAGCCAAATTAACGCCGGGGAGCTGTTTTTT.

The genes are TRBV6-5 and TRBJ1-3; D unresolved. Trimming took 5 bases from V and 4 from J, leaving 9 bases between them. The germline gives CDR1 MNHEY, CDR2 SVGAGI. The CDR3 is made up of 13 amino acids. The CDR3 nucleotides are TGTGCCAGCAGTCCCTGGGGAGGAAACACCATATATTTT. It yields the protein CASSPWGGNTIYF.

This clonotype was detected only a few times. The genes are TRBV4-1 and TRBJ2-7; 10 bases fit TRBD2. Germline assignment: CDR1 MGHRA and CDR2 YSYEKL. J was trimmed by 5 bases and V by 8 bases; bases with no gene match: 6. This CDR3 contains 13 residues. The DNA of the CDR3 is TGCGCCAGCGGCCTAGCGGGGGCAAACGAGCAGTACTTC. It specifies CASGLAGANEQYF.

The chain carries TRBV6-6 and TRBJ1-3; the D is unclear. The V and J ends lost 6 bases and 6 bases respectively, with 9 bases between them. The CDR3 contains 12 residues. Germline V lookup: CDR1 MNHNY, CDR2 SVGAGI (reference sequence). The CDR3 DNA sequence: TGTGCCAGCAGCCTCTCCCAAAACACCATATATTTT. Residues: CASSLSQNTIYF.

V gene TRBV10-3 combines with J gene TRBJ1-1; TRBD1 matches 7 bases. Germline values: CDR1 ENHRY, CDR2 SYGVKD. This CDR3 has 15 residues. V shed 7 bases, J shed 0 bases, and the junction held 8 bases outside the gene matches. This CDR3 is CAITDREAVNTEAFF. CDR3 nucleotides: TGTGCCATCACCGACAGGGAAGCTGTGAACACTGAAGCTTTCTTT.

The table lists this clonotype with a few counts. The CDR3 sequence is CASSFTGGEEKLFF. The DNA of the CDR3 is TGTGCCAGCAGTTTTACGGGAGGGGAAGAAAAACTGTTTTTT. This chain connects TRBV12-3 or TRBV12-4 to TRBJ1-4; TRBD1 might be the D (5 bases). Trimming left V 3 bases short and J 8 bases short, with 13 bases between. The CDR3 totals 14 residues.

The V call is TRBV25-1, the J call TRBJ1-6; D perhaps matches TRBD1 (5 bases). With 1 base removed from V and 6 bases from J, the gap between germline ends came to 10 bases. The CDR3 is 15 amino acids. From germline, CDR1 is MGHDK and CDR2 SYGVNS. Here the CDR3 reads CASSEWDALNSPLHF. Here the CDR3 DNA reads TGTGCCAGCAGTGAATGGGACGCACTTAATTCACCCCTCCACTTT.

The CDR3 nucleotides are TGTGCCACCAGTGACCCCGACGACAGGGGAAATCAGCCCCAGCATTTT. Amino acid sequence: CATSDPDDRGNQPQHF. V and J are TRBV24-1 and TRBJ1-5; 8 nucleotides line up with TRBD1. The CDR3 is 16 residues long. CDR1 is KGHDR and CDR2 is SFDVKD in the germline V gene. Trimming took 4 bases from V and 4 from J; bases not matched to a gene: 8.

The chain employs TRBV25-1 and TRBJ2-7; TRBD2 aligns across 7 bases. Germline trimming cut 1 base from V and 1 base from J; bases unmatched to any gene: 4. CDR1 is MGHDK, CDR2 SYGVNS, per germline. CDR3 size: 15 residues. In DNA form, the CDR3 reads TGTGCCAGCAGTGAATGGGGGGGACGATCCTACGAGCAGTACTTC. Its translation is CASSEWGGRSYEQYF.

Regarding this clonotype: This may arise from a read error, as a much more abundant clone is one base away. The CDR3 spells CASSRSGPEQYF. CDR3 in DNA: TGTGCCAGCAGCCGGTCGGGGCCAGAGCAGTACTTC. The chain joins TRBV2 to TRBJ2-7, with D perhaps assigned TRBD1 or TRBD2 (5 bases each). Germline lookup yields CDR1 SNHLY and CDR2 FYNNEI. Trimming pared 6 bases from V and 7 bases from J, leaving 13 bases between. The length of the CDR3 is 12 residues.

V gene TRBV4-3 combines with J gene TRBJ1-1; D gene uncertain. V dropped 0 bases and J dropped 3 bases, with 8 bases sitting between them. The CDR3 loop spans 14 amino acids. Germline CDR1 reads LGHNA; CDR2 reads YSLEER. For the CDR3, the DNA is TGCGCCAGCAGCCAAGAATGGGCGGACACTGAAGCTTTCTTT. Residues: CASSQEWADTEAFF.

Turning to this clonotype: It may be a read error: a sequence one base away is much more abundant. The chain is built from TRBV9 and TRBJ2-5, with D unclear. Looked up from germline, CDR1 is SGDLS and CDR2 is YYNGEE. The CDR3 totals 14 residues. CDR3 DNA sequence: TGTGCCAGCAGCGTAGCTCCTAGGCAAGAGACCCGGTACTTC. Its protein is CASSVAPRQETRYF.